This paragraph covers one T cell receptor (beta chain) sequence. Fresh-frozen tumor tissue and more than two years of survival data were available for all. None of the glioblastoma patients had an isocitrate dehydrogenase mutation. These data come from a study of glioma-infiltrating T cells after dendritic cell vaccination. Study-level background: Three intradermal dendritic cell vaccine injections were given every two weeks.

Assay: immunoSEQ multiplex PCR; the TCRdb copy retains only in-frame clones and omits some. The sample contains tens of thousands of clones, 81% of which appear only once. The length of the CDR3 is 13 residues. The V gene end was trimmed by 6 bases and the J gene end by 9 bases; junction bases not matched to a gene: 10. CDR1 and CDR2 from the germline V gene are MDHEN and SYDVKM. The receptor comes from a human donor with glioblastoma. This sample comprised blood, obtained before dendritic cell vaccination. This chain uses TRBV28 with TRBJ2-7, with 8 bases lining up with TRBD1. CDR3 loop: CASSPSDRDGQYF. The CDR3 DNA follows: TGTGCCAGCAGCCCTTCGGACAGGGACGGGCAGTACTTC.